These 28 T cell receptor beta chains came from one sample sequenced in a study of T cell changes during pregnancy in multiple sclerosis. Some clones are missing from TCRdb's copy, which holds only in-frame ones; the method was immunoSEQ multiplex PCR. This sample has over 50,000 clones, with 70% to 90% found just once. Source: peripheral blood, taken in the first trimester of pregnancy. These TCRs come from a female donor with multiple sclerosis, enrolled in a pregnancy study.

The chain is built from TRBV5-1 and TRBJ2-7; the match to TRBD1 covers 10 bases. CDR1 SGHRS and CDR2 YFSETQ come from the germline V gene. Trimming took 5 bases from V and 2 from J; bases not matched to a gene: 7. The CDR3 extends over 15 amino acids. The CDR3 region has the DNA TGCGCCAGCAGTAGGGGGACAGGGGATCCCTACGAGCAGTACTTC. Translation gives CASSRGTGDPYEQYF.

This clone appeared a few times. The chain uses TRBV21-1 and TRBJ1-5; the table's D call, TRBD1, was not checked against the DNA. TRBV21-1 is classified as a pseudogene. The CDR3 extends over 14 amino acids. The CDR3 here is CASSSGEGDQPQHF. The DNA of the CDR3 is TGTGCCAGCAGCAGTGGGGAAGGGGATCAGCCCCAGCATTTT.

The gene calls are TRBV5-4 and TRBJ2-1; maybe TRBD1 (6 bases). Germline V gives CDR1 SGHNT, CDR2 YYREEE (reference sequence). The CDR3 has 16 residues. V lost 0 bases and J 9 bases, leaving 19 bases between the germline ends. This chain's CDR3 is CASSLGRAGARREQFF. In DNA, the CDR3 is TGTGCCAGCAGCTTGGGCCGGGCAGGGGCACGCCGTGAGCAGTTCTTC.

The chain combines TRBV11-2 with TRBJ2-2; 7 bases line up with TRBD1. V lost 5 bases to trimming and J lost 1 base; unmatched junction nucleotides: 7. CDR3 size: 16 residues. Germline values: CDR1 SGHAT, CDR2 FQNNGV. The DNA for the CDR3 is TGTGCCAGCAGCGAAACAGGGGTTGGGAACACCGGGGAGCTGTTTTTT. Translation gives CASSETGVGNTGELFF.

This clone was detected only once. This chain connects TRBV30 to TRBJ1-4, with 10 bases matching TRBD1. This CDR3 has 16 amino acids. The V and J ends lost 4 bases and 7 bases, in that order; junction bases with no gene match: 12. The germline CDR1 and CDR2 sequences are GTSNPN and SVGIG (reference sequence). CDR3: CAWTSGQGRRGEKLFF. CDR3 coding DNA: TGTGCCTGGACCTCGGGACAGGGGCGAAGGGGTGAAAAACTGTTTTTT.

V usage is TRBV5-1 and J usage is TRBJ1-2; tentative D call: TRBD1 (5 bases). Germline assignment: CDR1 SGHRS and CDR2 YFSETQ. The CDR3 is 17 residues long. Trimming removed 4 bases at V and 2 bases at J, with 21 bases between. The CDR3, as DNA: TGCGCCAGCAGCCCGGGACTCACTAGGGCTACAAACTATGGCTACACCTTC. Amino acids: CASSPGLTRATNYGYTF.

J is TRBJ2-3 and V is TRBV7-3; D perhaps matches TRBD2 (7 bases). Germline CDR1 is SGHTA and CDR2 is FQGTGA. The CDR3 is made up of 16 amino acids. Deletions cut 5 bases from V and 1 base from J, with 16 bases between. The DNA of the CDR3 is TGTGCCAGCAGCCGAGGGGGGGTTGGTGGCACAGATACGCAGTATTTT. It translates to CASSRGGVGGTDTQYF.

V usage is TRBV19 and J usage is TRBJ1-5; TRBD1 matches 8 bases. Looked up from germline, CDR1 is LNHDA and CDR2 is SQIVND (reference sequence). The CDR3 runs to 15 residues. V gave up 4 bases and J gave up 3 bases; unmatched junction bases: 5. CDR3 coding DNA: TGTGCCAGTAGTACCGACAGGGGACTCAATCAGCCCCAGCATTTT. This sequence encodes CASSTDRGLNQPQHF.

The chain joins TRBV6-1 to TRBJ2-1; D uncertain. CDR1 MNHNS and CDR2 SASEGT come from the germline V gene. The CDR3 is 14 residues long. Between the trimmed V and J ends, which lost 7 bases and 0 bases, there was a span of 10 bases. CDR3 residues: CASTFRSSYNEQFF. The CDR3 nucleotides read TGTGCCAGCACTTTCCGTTCCTCCTACAATGAGCAGTTCTTC.

CDR3 region: CASSVGDSSTYGYTF. CDR3 nucleotides: TGTGCCAGCAGTGTAGGGGACAGTAGCACCTATGGCTACACCTTC. This chain links TRBV6-1 with TRBJ1-2, with 7 bases matching TRBD1. Germline V CDR1 and CDR2: MNHNS, SASEGT. Trimming at V came to 4 bases and at J to 4 bases, leaving 9 bases not matched to a gene. The CDR3 spans 15 residues.

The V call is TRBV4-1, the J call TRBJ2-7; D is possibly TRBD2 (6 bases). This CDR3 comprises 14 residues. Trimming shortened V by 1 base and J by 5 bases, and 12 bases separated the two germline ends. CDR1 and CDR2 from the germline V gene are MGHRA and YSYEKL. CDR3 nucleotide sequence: TGCGCCAGCAGCCAAGGCCCGGGAGTCAACGAGCAGTACTTC. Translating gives CASSQGPGVNEQYF.

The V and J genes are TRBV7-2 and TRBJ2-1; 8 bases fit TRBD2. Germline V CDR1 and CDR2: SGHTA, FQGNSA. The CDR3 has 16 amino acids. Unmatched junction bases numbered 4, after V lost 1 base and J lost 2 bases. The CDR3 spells CASSLDSGKPYNEQFF. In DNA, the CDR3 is TGTGCCAGCAGCTTAGATAGCGGGAAACCCTACAATGAGCAGTTCTTC.

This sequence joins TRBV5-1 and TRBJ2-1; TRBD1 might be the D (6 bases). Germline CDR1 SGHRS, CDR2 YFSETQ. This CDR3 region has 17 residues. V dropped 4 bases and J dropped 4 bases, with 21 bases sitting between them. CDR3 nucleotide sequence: TGCGCCAGCAGCGTAGAACCTCAGGGGACGTTTTACAATGAGCAGTTCTTC. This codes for CASSVEPQGTFYNEQFF.

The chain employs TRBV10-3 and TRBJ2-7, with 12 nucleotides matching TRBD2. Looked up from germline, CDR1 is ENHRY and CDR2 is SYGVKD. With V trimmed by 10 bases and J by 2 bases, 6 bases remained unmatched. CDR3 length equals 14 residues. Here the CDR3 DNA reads TGTGCCACCCGACTAGCGGGAGAGACCTACGAGCAGTACTTC. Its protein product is CATRLAGETYEQYF.

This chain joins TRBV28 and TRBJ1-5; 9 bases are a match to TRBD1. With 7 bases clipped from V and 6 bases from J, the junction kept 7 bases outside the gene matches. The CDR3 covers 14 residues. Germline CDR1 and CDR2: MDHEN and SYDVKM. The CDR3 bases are TGTGCCAGCAAACATACAGGGGGCAGTCAGCCCCAGCATTTT. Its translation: CASKHTGGSQPQHF.

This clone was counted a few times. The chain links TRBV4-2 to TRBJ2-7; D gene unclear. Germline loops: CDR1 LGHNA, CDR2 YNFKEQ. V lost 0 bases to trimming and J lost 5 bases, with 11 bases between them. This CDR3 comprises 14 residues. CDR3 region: CASSQDLEHNEQYF. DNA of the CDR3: TGTGCCAGCAGCCAAGATCTAGAGCACAACGAGCAGTACTTC.

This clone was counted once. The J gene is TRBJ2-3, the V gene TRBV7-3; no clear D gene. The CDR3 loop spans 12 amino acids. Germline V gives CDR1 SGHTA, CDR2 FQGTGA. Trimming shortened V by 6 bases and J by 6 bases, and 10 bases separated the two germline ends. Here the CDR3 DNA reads TGTGCCAGCAGTCGCCTGCGGGATACGCAGTATTTT. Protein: CASSRLRDTQYF.

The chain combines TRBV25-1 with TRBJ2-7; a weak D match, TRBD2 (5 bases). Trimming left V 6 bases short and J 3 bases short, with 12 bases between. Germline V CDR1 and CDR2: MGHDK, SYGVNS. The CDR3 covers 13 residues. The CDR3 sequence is CASSVPGGYEQYF. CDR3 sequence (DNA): TGTGCCAGCAGCGTCCCCGGAGGCTACGAGCAGTACTTC.

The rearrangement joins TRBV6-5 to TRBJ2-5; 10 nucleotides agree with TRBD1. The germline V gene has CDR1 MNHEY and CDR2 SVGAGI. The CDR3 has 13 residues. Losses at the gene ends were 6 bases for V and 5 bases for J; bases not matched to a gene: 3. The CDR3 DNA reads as TGTGCCAGCAGCCGGACAGGGGGGGAGACCCAGTACTTC. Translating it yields CASSRTGGETQYF.

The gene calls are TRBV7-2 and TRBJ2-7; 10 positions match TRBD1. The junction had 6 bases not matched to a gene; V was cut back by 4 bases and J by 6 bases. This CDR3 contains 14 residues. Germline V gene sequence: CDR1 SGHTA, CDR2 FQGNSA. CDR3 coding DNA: TGTGCCAGCAGCTCGGGACAGGGGACGGGCGAGCAGTACTTC. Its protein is CASSSGQGTGEQYF.

This chain's CDR3 is CASSIDGELLLRETQYF. The DNA of the CDR3 is TGTGCCAGTAGTATAGATGGGGAGTTACTACTCCGGGAGACCCAGTACTTC. The V call is TRBV19, the J call TRBJ2-5; D is perhaps TRBD2 (5 bases). The CDR3 length is 17 residues. Germline lookup yields CDR1 LNHDA and CDR2 SQIVND (reference sequence). V gave up 0 bases and J gave up 5 bases, with 19 bases separating them.

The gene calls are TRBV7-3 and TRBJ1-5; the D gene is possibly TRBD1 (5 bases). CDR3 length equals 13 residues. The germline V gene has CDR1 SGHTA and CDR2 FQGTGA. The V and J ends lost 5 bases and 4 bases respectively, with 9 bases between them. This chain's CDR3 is CASSRGPNQPQHF. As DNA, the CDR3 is TGTGCCAGCAGCAGGGGCCCTAATCAGCCCCAGCATTTT.

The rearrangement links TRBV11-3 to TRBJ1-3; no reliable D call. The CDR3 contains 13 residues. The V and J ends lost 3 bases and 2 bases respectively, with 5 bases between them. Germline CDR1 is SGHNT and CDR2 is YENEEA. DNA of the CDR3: TGTGCCAGCAGCTTGCGCGCTGGAAACACCATATATTTT. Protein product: CASSLRAGNTIYF.

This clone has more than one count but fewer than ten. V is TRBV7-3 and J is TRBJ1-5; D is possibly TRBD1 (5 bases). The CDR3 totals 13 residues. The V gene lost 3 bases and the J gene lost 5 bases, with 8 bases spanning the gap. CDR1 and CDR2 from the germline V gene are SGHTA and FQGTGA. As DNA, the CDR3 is TGTGCCAGCAGCTTCAGGGCTGATCAGCCCCAGCATTTT. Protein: CASSFRADQPQHF.

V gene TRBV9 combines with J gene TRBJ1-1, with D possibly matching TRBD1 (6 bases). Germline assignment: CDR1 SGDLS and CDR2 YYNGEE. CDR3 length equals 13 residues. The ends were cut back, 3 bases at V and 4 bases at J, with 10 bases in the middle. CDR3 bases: TGTGCCAGCAGCGCCCAGGGGACCACTGAAGCTTTCTTT. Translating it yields CASSAQGTTEAFF.

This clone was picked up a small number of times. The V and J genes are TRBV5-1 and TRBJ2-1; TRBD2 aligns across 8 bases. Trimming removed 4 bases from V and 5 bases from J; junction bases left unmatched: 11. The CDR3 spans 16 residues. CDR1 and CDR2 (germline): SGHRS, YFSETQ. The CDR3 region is CASSVLAGSPHNEQFF. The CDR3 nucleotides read TGCGCCAGCAGCGTATTAGCGGGATCACCCCACAATGAGCAGTTCTTC.

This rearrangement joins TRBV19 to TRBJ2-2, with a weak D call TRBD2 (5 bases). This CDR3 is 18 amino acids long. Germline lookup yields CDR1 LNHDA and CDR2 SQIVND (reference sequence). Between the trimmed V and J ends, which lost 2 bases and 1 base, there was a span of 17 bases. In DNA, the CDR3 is TGTGCCAGTAGTATAATGGCCGGGCTAGCAGTGAACACCGGGGAGCTGTTTTTT. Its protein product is CASSIMAGLAVNTGELFF.

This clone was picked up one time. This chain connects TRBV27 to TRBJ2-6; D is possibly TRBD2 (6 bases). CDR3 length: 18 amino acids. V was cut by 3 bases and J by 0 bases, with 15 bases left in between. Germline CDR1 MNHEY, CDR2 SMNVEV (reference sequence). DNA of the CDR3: TGTGCCAGCAGTTTGCGGGGACGTTATCTCTCTGGGGCCAACGTCCTGACTTTC. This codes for CASSLRGRYLSGANVLTF.